This T cell receptor beta chain was profiled in a study of T-cell reconstitution after alpha-beta-depleted transplantation in children. The authors prepared the TCRbeta library with unique molecular identifiers. TCRdb fed the PCR reads into MiXCR, producing one record per CDR3 protein. Of nearly 550,000 distinct CDR3 sequences listed, approximately 16% are singletons. The germline CDR1 and CDR2 sequences are SQVTM and ANQGSEA. The V end lost 7 bases, the J end lost 2 bases, and 30 bases lay between the germline ends. CDR3 length: 19 amino acids. The sequencing used PBMCs from the stem cell graft donor, collected from the stem cell graft. This clonotype was sampled from a human donor who donated a stem cell graft to a child with acute lymphoblastic leukemia. This chain links TRBV29-1 with TRBJ2-4; D might be TRBD2 (5 bases). CDR3 DNA sequence: TGCAGCGCCGAGTGGCGGAAACCCGAGGGCCAACTATCCAAAAACATTCAGTACTTC. Residues: CSAEWRKPEGQLSKNIQYF. Combining the CDR3 with reference TRBV29-1 and TRBJ2-4 gives the whole variable domain SAVISQKPSRDICQRGTSLTIQCQVDSQVTMMFWYRQQPGQSLTLIATANQGSEATYESGFVIDKFPISRPNLTFSTLTVSNMSPEDSSIYLCSAEWRKPEGQLSKNIQYFGAGTRLSVL.